Sequencing of this T cell receptor beta chain was carried out in a study of cytomegalovirus exposure and HLA in healthy donors. On the study more broadly: It was reported in a later analysis that the same platform had been used for the 120 validation repertoires as for the approximately 670 first-cohort repertoires. Notes on the study in general: Later, an analysis found that TCR clusters from the first cohort tended to co-occur in the 90 to 150 validation repertoires. As confirmed in vitro, three CMV-associated chains were specific for CMV antigens. Cytomegalovirus status, reportedly, was diagnosed with high specificity and sensitivity by the classifier.

Sequencing was performed with immunoSEQ multiplex PCR; in TCRdb, only in-frame clones are kept and a portion is missing. The sample consists of 150,000 to 250,000 clones, 65% to 90% of them appearing once. As regards this clone: Its antigen remains unidentified.

CDR1 SGHAT and CDR2 FQNNGV come from the germline V gene. J was trimmed by 2 bases and V by 3 bases; bases with no gene match: 4. The CDR3 has 15 residues. This receptor was taken from a woman aged 25 to 39 in good health and CMV-seropositive. Input material: PBMCs. The chain combines TRBV11-2 with TRBJ2-3; 8 bases line up with TRBD2. The DNA of the CDR3 is TGTGCCAGCAGCTTTAGCGGGGCCTACACAGATACGCAGTATTTT. Its translation: CASSFSGAYTDTQYF.